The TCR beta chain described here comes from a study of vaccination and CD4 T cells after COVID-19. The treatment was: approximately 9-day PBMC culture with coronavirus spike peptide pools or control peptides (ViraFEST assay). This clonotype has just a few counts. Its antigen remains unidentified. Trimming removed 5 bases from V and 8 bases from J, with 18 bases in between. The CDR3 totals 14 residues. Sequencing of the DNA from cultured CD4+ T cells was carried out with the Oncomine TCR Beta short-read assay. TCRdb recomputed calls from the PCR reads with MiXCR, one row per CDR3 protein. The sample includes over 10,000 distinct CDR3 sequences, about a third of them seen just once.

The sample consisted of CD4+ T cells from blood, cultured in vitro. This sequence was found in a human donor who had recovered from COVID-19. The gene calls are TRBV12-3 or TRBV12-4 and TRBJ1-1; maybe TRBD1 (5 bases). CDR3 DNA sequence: TGTGCCAGCAGTCCCTTAGGAGGAGGGGCGGAAGCTTTCTTT. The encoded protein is CASSPLGGGAEAFF.